The sequence of this T cell receptor beta chain was determined in a study of blood T cell repertoires in COVID-19. The wider study: The study drew acute and convalescent COVID-19 samples from the United States, Italy and Spain. Sample material is recorded as cDNA or gDNA derived from T cells, B-cell-depleted T cells, or PBMCs.

In germline, CDR1 is LGHDT, CDR2 YNNKEL (reference sequence). This CDR3 contains 15 residues. Trimming cost V 4 bases and J 2 bases, with 11 bases left between them. In the original analysis: Scientists estimated how many nucleated cells there were by amplifying reference gene primers. The method was immunoSEQ multiplex PCR; TCRdb's version includes in-frame clones alone and lacks a portion of them. V, J and clone size are those of that table, while D and trimming were read from the DNA. The table lists some 150,000 clones, around 80% of them singletons. The sample was peripheral blood. The origin of this receptor is a woman between 50 and 59 years old in a cohort sampled during active or convalescent COVID-19. The chain combines TRBV3-1 (or the pseudogene TRBV3-2) with TRBJ2-2, with D possibly TRBD2 on 5 matching bases. The CDR3 region has the DNA TGTGCCAGCAGCCCAGGCGGGCGTAACACCGGGGAGCTGTTTTTT. Protein product: CASSPGGRNTGELFF.